Presented here are 31 T cell receptor beta chains from one specimen sequenced in a study of cytomegalovirus exposure and HLA in healthy donors. Both 60 Vbeta primers and 13 Jbeta primers went into the PCR. The method was immunoSEQ multiplex PCR; TCRdb's version includes in-frame clones alone and lacks a portion of them. The sample has around 150,000 clones; approximately 82% are singletons. Sequencing was carried out using PBMCs. Source of these receptors: a woman in her 40s in good health and CMV-seropositive.

This clone was counted a single time. The genes are TRBV27 and TRBJ1-1, with D perhaps matching TRBD1 (5 bases). Germline V gene data show CDR1 as MNHEY and CDR2 as SMNVEV (reference sequence). With 7 bases removed from V and 5 bases from J, the gap between germline ends came to 11 bases. This CDR3 is 12 amino acids long. In nucleotides, the CDR3 is TGTGCCAGCAAGCAGGGCGGAACTGAAGCTTTCTTT. Protein sequence: CASKQGGTEAFF.

This chain joins TRBV9 and TRBJ2-1; tentative D call: TRBD2 (5 bases). Germline CDR1 and CDR2: SGDLS and YYNGEE. The CDR3 spans 15 residues. V lost 0 bases, J lost 8 bases, and 15 bases lay in between. The CDR3 sequence: CASSVALELVDEQFF. DNA of the CDR3: TGTGCCAGCAGCGTAGCACTAGAACTAGTGGATGAGCAGTTCTTC.

This clone has just a few counts. The V and J genes are TRBV5-1 and TRBJ1-2; TRBD1 might be the D (6 bases). In germline, CDR1 is SGHRS, CDR2 YFSETQ. The V end lost 4 bases, the J end lost 5 bases, and 12 bases lay between the germline ends. This CDR3 has 13 residues. The CDR3 sequence is CASSDQGHYGYTF. CDR3 DNA: TGCGCCAGCAGCGACCAGGGACATTATGGCTACACCTTC. Full variable domain (missing parts from reference TRBV5-1 and TRBJ1-2): KAGVTQTPRYLIKTRGQQVTLSCSPISGHRSVSWYQQTPGQGLQFLFEYFSETQRNKGNFPGRFSGRQFSNSRSEMNVSTLELGDSALYLCASSDQGHYGYTFGSGTRLTVV.

The chain is built from TRBV7-8 and TRBJ2-2; tentative D call: TRBD2 (5 bases). Germline V gene lookup returns CDR1 SGHVS and CDR2 FQNEAQ. The CDR3 covers 16 residues. The ends were cut back, 1 base at V and 0 bases at J, with 9 bases in the middle. CDR3 region: CASSLVEGTNTGELFF. The CDR3 DNA follows: TGTGCCAGCAGCTTAGTAGAGGGTACGAACACCGGGGAGCTGTTTTTT.

The chain links TRBV6-6 to TRBJ2-1; D may be TRBD1 (5 bases). From germline, CDR1 is MNHNY and CDR2 SVGAGI (reference sequence). V lost 0 bases and J lost 8, with 14 bases in between. This CDR3 contains 15 residues. In nucleotides, the CDR3 is TGTGCCAGCAGTTACTCTCAGGGCCATGGCGATGAGCAGTTCTTC. Translation: CASSYSQGHGDEQFF.

In the case of this clone: A read error may account for a junction end that differs from germline. At the DNA level, this CDR3 is encoded by other sequences in the same sample as well. The V call is TRBV19, the J call TRBJ2-3, with D possibly TRBD2 on 6 matching bases. Germline V lookup: CDR1 LNHDA, CDR2 SQIVND (reference sequence). This CDR3 contains 15 residues. CDR3 coding DNA: TGCGCCAGTAGTAATATAGGGAGGTCGCAAGATACGCAGTATTTT. It yields the protein CASSNIGRSQDTQYF.

The chain carries TRBV28 and TRBJ2-7; TRBD1 matches 9 bases. Per the germline V gene, CDR1 is MDHEN and CDR2 is SYDVKM. The J segment lost 5 bases and the V segment lost 8 bases, leaving 7 bases of the junction unmatched. The CDR3 has 13 residues. The CDR3 spells CASLGQGKNEQYF. In DNA form, the CDR3 reads TGTGCCAGCTTGGGACAGGGTAAAAACGAGCAGTACTTC.

This clone has only a few counts. The chain couples TRBV9 to TRBJ2-3; no definite D call. This CDR3 has 13 residues. Germline V lookup: CDR1 SGDLS, CDR2 YYNGEE. V was cut by 1 base and J by 7 bases, with 10 bases left in between. CDR3 protein: CASSVTARNTQYF. The CDR3, as DNA: TGTGCCAGCAGCGTAACTGCGAGGAATACGCAGTATTTT.

The chain carries TRBV4-2 and TRBJ2-1; 13 nucleotides line up with TRBD2. Germline V CDR1 and CDR2: LGHNA, YNFKEQ. CDR3 length: 19 residues. With V trimmed by 0 bases and J by 0 bases, 5 bases remained unmatched. The DNA for the CDR3 is TGTGCCAGCAGCCAAGAATTGGGACTAGCGGGGAACTCCTACAATGAGCAGTTCTTC. This codes for CASSQELGLAGNSYNEQFF.

The CDR3 nucleotides are TGTGCCAGCAGGGCAACCCCAGGGGGGCACTACGAGCAGTACTTC. Its protein is CASRATPGGHYEQYF. This rearrangement joins TRBV2 to TRBJ2-7, with a weak D call TRBD1 (7 bases). Per the germline V gene, CDR1 is SNHLY and CDR2 is FYNNEI. The V end lost 6 bases, the J end lost 3 bases, and 18 bases lay between the germline ends. The CDR3 runs 15 residues.

The chain couples TRBV19 to TRBJ2-2; D not resolved. Germline loops: CDR1 LNHDA, CDR2 SQIVND (reference sequence). V lost 3 bases, J lost 0 bases, and 5 bases lay in between. The CDR3 length is 14 residues. The chain's CDR3 is CASSIQANTGELFF. For the CDR3, the DNA is TGTGCCAGTAGTATCCAGGCGAACACCGGGGAGCTGTTTTTT.

A few counts support this clone. This sequence joins TRBV30 and TRBJ1-1; D is perhaps TRBD1 (6 bases). The germline V and J ends were trimmed by 3 bases and 0 bases, with 8 bases remaining between them. The CDR3 totals 13 residues. Germline V gene sequence: CDR1 GTSNPN, CDR2 SVGIG (reference sequence). The chain's CDR3 is CAWSPGVNTEAFF. The CDR3, as DNA: TGTGCCTGGAGCCCAGGGGTGAACACTGAAGCTTTCTTT.

The chain recombines TRBV27 with TRBJ2-3, with 8 bases identical to TRBD2. J was trimmed by 0 bases and V by 4 bases; bases with no gene match: 9. The length of the CDR3 is 17 residues. The germline CDR1 and CDR2 sequences are MNHEY and SMNVEV (reference sequence). The DNA for the CDR3 is TGTGCCAGCAGTTCTTTAGCGGGGCCCCCCAGCACAGATACGCAGTATTTT. Translated: CASSSLAGPPSTDTQYF.

CDR3 amino acids: CASSLPSGYTEAFF. DNA for the CDR3: TGTGCCAGCAGCCTACCGTCGGGGTATACTGAAGCTTTCTTT. The rearrangement uses TRBV6-6 and TRBJ1-1; D unresolved. Germline V lookup: CDR1 MNHNY, CDR2 SVGAGI (reference sequence). The CDR3 is 14 amino acids. The V and J ends lost 6 bases and 5 bases respectively, with 16 bases between them.

The J gene is TRBJ2-1, the V gene TRBV5-1, with 14 nucleotides matching TRBD2. The CDR3 length is 15 residues. Germline V gene sequence: CDR1 SGHRS, CDR2 YFSETQ. The V and J ends lost 4 bases and 6 bases, in that order; junction bases with no gene match: 3. The CDR3 nucleotides read TGCGCCAGCAGCCTGGGACTAGCGGGAGCCAATGAGCAGTTCTTC. Amino acid sequence: CASSLGLAGANEQFF.

V gene TRBV7-2 combines with J gene TRBJ1-5, with D possibly being TRBD1 (5 bases). V lost 3 bases, J lost 7 bases, and 10 bases lay in between. Germline V gene lookup returns CDR1 SGHTA and CDR2 FQGNSA. The CDR3 runs 13 residues. CDR3 DNA sequence: TGTGCCAGCAGCTTGCAGGGCCGGCAGCCCCAGCATTTT. It is translated as CASSLQGRQPQHF.

V and J are TRBV19 and TRBJ2-2, with 7 bases aligning to TRBD2. Trimming at V came to 1 base and at J to 6 bases, leaving 8 bases not matched to a gene. The V gene's germline CDR1 is LNHDA and CDR2 SQIVND (reference sequence). This CDR3 is 16 amino acids long. Written as DNA, the CDR3 is TGTGCCAGTAGTATAGGTGGGGGAGGGCTCTCCGGGGAGCTGTTTTTT. Its translation: CASSIGGGGLSGELFF.

This rearrangement joins TRBV28 to TRBJ1-5; 7 bases are a match to TRBD1. From germline, CDR1 is MDHEN and CDR2 SYDVKM. The V gene end was trimmed by 6 bases and the J gene end by 5 bases; junction bases not matched to a gene: 4. The CDR3 length is 13 residues. CDR3 coding DNA: TGTGCCAGCAGAACAGGGGTGGATCAGCCCCAGCATTTT. Protein: CASRTGVDQPQHF. Filled out from reference TRBV28 and TRBJ1-5, the complete variable domain reads DVKVTQSSRYLVKRTGEKVFLECVQDMDHENMFWYRQDPGLGLRLIYFSYDVKMKEKGDIPEGYSVSREKKERFSLILESASTNQTSMYLCASRTGVDQPQHFGDGTRLSIL.

This sequence joins TRBV27 and TRBJ2-1, with no clear D. Germline CDR1 reads MNHEY; CDR2 reads SMNVEV (reference sequence). Trimming took 3 bases from V and 4 from J, leaving 10 bases between them. The CDR3 consists of 14 residues. The CDR3 loop is CASSFKTGYNEQFF. The CDR3, as DNA: TGTGCCAGCAGTTTCAAGACTGGTTACAATGAGCAGTTCTTC.

The V and J genes are TRBV19 and TRBJ1-1; D not resolved. Deletions cut 6 bases from V and 2 bases from J, with 10 bases between. Per the germline V gene, CDR1 is LNHDA and CDR2 is SQIVND (reference sequence). The CDR3 runs to 13 residues. Written as DNA, the CDR3 is TGTGCCAGTAGGGAGTTACTCAACACTGAAGCTTTCTTT. The encoded protein is CASRELLNTEAFF.

The V and J genes are TRBV4-2 and TRBJ2-3, with a weak D call TRBD1 (6 bases). This CDR3 has 14 residues. Germline-derived CDR1 and CDR2 are LGHNA and YNFKEQ. Trimming removed 4 bases from V and 4 bases from J, with 12 bases in between. CDR3 in DNA: TGTGCCAGCAGCCTTCTAGGGGGATCAGATACGCAGTATTTT. Protein: CASSLLGGSDTQYF.

The gene calls are TRBV27 and TRBJ2-7; the match to TRBD2 covers 9 bases. V was pared by 5 bases and J by 2 bases, with 7 bases of the junction left unmatched. Germline CDR1 is MNHEY and CDR2 is SMNVEV (reference sequence). The CDR3 totals 15 residues. The CDR3 protein is CASSQAAGGPYEQYF. CDR3 DNA: TGTGCCAGCAGTCAGGCCGCGGGAGGGCCCTACGAGCAGTACTTC.

This rearrangement joins TRBV7-2 to TRBJ1-4; D possibly corresponds to TRBD1 (6 bases). Looked up from germline, CDR1 is SGHTA and CDR2 is FQGNSA. The germline V and J ends were trimmed by 5 bases and 8 bases, with 18 bases remaining between them. The CDR3 is 15 amino acids. In nucleotides, the CDR3 is TGTGCCAGCAGCCCGAACAGGGCCCGGGGCGAAAAACTGTTTTTT. The encoded protein is CASSPNRARGEKLFF.

The chain employs TRBV7-9 and TRBJ2-1; maybe TRBD2 (6 bases). The CDR3 totals 15 residues. Germline V CDR1 and CDR2: SEHNR, FQNEAQ (reference sequence). Trimming took off 3 bases at V and 2 bases at J, with 11 bases between the two ends. In DNA form, the CDR3 reads TGTGCCAGCAGCTTGTCGGGAGAACCCTACAATGAGCAGTTCTTC. This codes for CASSLSGEPYNEQFF.

The J gene is TRBJ2-7, the V gene TRBV19; TRBD1 matches 7 bases. V was pared by 2 bases and J by 1 base, with 2 bases of the junction left unmatched. This CDR3 region has 14 residues. CDR1 and CDR2 from the germline V gene are LNHDA and SQIVND (reference sequence). CDR3 nucleotide sequence: TGTGCCAGTAGTATATCCAGGGGGTCCTACGAGCAGTACTTC. Protein sequence: CASSISRGSYEQYF.

The rearrangement uses TRBV5-1 and TRBJ1-4, with D unresolved. Trimming took 4 bases from V and 2 from J, leaving 12 bases between them. Germline V CDR1 and CDR2: SGHRS, YFSETQ. The CDR3 covers 15 residues. The CDR3 reads CASSPGETTNEKLFF. The CDR3 DNA is TGCGCCAGCAGCCCCGGGGAGACTACTAATGAAAAACTGTTTTTT.

The gene calls are TRBV30 and TRBJ2-5; D may be TRBD1 (5 bases). Germline CDR1 GTSNPN, CDR2 SVGIG (reference sequence). CDR3 length equals 13 residues. Trimming took off 1 base at V and 2 bases at J, with 8 bases between the two ends. CDR3 bases: TGTGCCTGGAGTGGGACAATTCAAGAGACCCAGTACTTC. It specifies CAWSGTIQETQYF.

This rearrangement joins TRBV4-1 to TRBJ2-3, with TRBD2 matching over 7 bases. Germline CDR1 is MGHRA and CDR2 is YSYEKL. The ends lost 1 base at V and 4 bases at J; junction bases unmatched: 5. The CDR3 is 15 residues long. DNA of the CDR3: TGCGCCAGCAGCCAAGTAAGCGGGAACCCAGATACGCAGTATTTT. It translates to CASSQVSGNPDTQYF.

This clone has more than one count but fewer than ten. This rearrangement joins TRBV6-6 to TRBJ1-5, with 7 positions matching TRBD1. This CDR3 has 15 amino acids. Germline loops: CDR1 MNHNY, CDR2 SVGAGI (reference sequence). V lost 5 bases to trimming and J lost 6 bases; unmatched junction nucleotides: 10. CDR3 nucleotides: TGTGCCAGCAGTCAGGACAGGAGGCAGACTCAGCCCCAGCATTTT. It yields the protein CASSQDRRQTQPQHF.

The J gene is TRBJ2-4, the V gene TRBV6-5, with a tentative D call TRBD2 (6 bases). V gave up 7 bases and J gave up 8 bases, with 15 bases separating them. Germline CDR1 is MNHEY and CDR2 is SVGAGI. The CDR3 is 13 residues long. The CDR3 DNA reads TGTGCCAGCAAAGGGCGGGATGGGGACATTCAGTACTTC. It specifies CASKGRDGDIQYF.

Remarks on this clone: One end of the junction varies from germline; a read error may be responsible. The chain carries TRBV7-7 and TRBJ2-5, with 9 bases aligning to TRBD2. Germline values: CDR1 SSHAT, CDR2 FNYEAQ (reference sequence). There are 15 residues in the CDR3. CDR3 DNA: TGTGCTAGCAGCTTAGCGGGAGTGGCTGGGGAGACCCAGTACTTC. It specifies CASSLAGVAGETQYF.